The sequence of this T cell receptor beta chain was determined in a study of identical twins. Study-wide findings and caveats: With monozygotic twins, out-of-frame TCR alpha sharing exceeded what models estimated. Because invariant MAIT and iNKT cells could be present, zero-insertion analyses could be partly confounded.

Healthy Caucasian donors formed the entire cohort. Template switching added a universal primer site; cDNA carried unique molecular identifiers. TCRdb re-analysed the 5' RACE reads in MiXCR, keeping a single row per CDR3 protein. The table lists about 340,000 distinct CDR3 sequences, around 12% of them singletons. The germline V gene has CDR1 SNHLY and CDR2 FYNNEI. The CDR3 extends over 17 amino acids. V gave up 4 bases and J gave up 0 bases; unmatched junction bases: 8. Comment on this clonotype: Its antigen is not known.

These same records also appear under a second study, on yellow fever vaccine responses in identical twins.

The sequence came from a woman aged 18-29 years in good health. The sample consisted of CD8+ T cells sorted from blood. The gene calls are TRBV2 and TRBJ2-1; 8 nucleotides align to TRBD2. The CDR3 DNA reads TGTGCCAGCAGTGCCATGGGCGGGAGGAGCTCCTACAATGAGCAGTTCTTC. Translating gives CASSAMGGRSSYNEQFF.